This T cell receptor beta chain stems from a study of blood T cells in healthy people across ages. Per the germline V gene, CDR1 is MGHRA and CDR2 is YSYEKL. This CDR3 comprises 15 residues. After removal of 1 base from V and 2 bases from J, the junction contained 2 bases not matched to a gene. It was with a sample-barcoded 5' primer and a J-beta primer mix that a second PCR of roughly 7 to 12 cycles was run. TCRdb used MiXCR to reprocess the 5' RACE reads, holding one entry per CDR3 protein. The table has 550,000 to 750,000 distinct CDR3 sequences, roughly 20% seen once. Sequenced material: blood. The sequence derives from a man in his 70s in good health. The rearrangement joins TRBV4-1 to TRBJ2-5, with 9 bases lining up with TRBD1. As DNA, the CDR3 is TGCGCCAGCAGCCAAGGAGGACAGGGGCAAGAGACCCAGTACTTC. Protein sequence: CASSQGGQGQETQYF.